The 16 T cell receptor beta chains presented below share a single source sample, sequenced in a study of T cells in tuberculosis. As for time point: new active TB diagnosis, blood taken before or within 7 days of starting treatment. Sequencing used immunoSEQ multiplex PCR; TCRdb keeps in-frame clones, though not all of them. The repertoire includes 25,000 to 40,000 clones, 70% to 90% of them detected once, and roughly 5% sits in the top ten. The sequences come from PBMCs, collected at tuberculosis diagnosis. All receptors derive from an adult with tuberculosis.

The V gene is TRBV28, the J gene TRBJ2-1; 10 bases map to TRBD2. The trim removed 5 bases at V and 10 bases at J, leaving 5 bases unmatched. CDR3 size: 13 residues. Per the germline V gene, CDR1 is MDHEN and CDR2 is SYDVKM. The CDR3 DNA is TGTGCCAGCAGTCCAAGGGGACTAGCGGAGCAGTTCTTC. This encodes CASSPRGLAEQFF. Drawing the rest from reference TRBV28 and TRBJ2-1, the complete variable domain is DVKVTQSSRYLVKRTGEKVFLECVQDMDHENMFWYRQDPGLGLRLIYFSYDVKMKEKGDIPEGYSVSREKKERFSLILESASTNQTSMYLCASSPRGLAEQFFGPGTRLTVL.

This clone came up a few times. The DNA of the CDR3 is TGTGCCAGCAGCCCGCCCGGACTAGCGGGAGCAAAAGGGCAGTACTTC. Translation gives CASSPPGLAGAKGQYF. V usage is TRBV7-9 and J usage is TRBJ2-7, with 13 bases aligning to TRBD2. This CDR3 has 16 amino acids. The J segment lost 9 bases and the V segment lost 5 bases, leaving 13 bases of the junction unmatched. CDR1 SEHNR and CDR2 FQNEAQ come from the germline V gene (reference sequence).

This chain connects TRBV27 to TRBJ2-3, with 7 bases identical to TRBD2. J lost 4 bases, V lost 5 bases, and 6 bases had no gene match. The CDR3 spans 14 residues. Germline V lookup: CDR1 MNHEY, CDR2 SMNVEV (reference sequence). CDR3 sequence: CASSPLAVPDTQYF. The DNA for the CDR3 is TGTGCCAGCAGTCCGCTAGCGGTGCCAGATACGCAGTATTTT.

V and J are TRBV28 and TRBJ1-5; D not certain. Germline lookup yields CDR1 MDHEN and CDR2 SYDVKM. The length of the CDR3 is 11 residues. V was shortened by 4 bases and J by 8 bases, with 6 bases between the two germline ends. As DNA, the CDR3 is TGTGCCAGCAGTTCCTCCGAGCCCCAGCATTTT. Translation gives CASSSSEPQHF.

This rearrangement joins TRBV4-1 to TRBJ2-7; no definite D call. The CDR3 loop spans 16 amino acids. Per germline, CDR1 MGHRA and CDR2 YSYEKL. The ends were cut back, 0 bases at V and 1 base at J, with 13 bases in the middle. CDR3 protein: CASSQDFALSSYEQYF. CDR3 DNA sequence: TGCGCCAGCAGCCAAGATTTCGCGCTAAGTTCCTACGAGCAGTACTTC.

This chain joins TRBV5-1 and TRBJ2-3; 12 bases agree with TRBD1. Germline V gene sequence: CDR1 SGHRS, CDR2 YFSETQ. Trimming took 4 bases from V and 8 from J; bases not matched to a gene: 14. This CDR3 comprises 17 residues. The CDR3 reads CASSGTGGRAGTGTQYF. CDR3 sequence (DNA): TGCGCCAGCAGCGGGACAGGGGGCAGAGCGGGGACGGGTACGCAGTATTTT. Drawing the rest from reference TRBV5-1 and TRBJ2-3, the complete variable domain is KAGVTQTPRYLIKTRGQQVTLSCSPISGHRSVSWYQQTPGQGLQFLFEYFSETQRNKGNFPGRFSGRQFSNSRSEMNVSTLELGDSALYLCASSGTGGRAGTGTQYFGPGTRLTVL.

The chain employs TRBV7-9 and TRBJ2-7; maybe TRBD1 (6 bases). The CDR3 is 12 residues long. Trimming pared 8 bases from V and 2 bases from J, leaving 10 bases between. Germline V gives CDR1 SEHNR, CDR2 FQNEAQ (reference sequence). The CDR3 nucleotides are TGTGCCAGCCGGAAGGGGGCCTACGAGCAGTACTTC. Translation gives CASRKGAYEQYF.

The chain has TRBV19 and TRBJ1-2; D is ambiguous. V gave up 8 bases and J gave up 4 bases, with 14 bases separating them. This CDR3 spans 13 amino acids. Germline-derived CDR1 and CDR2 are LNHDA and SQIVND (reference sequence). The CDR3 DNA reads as TGTGCCAGTGGCCCTGGACTACTCTATGGCTACACCTTC. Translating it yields CASGPGLLYGYTF.

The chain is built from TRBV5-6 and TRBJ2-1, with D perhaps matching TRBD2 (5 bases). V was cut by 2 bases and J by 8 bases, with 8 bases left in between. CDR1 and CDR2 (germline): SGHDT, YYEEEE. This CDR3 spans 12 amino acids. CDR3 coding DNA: TGTGCCAGCAGCTTCGGGGTGCATGAGCAGTTCTTC. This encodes CASSFGVHEQFF.

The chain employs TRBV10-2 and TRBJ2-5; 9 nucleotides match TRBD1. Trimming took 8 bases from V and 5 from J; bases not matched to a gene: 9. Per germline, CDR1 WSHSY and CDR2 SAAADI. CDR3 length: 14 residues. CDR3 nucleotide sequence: TGCGCCAGCGGGGGACAGGGCGGGTCGGAGACCCAGTACTTC. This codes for CASGGQGGSETQYF.

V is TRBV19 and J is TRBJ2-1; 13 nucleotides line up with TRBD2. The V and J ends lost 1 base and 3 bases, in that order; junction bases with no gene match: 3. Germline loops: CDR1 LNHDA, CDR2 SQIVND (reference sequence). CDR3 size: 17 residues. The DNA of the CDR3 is TGTGCCAGTAGTATAGGGACTAGCGGGGGTTTCTACAATGAGCAGTTCTTC. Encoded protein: CASSIGTSGGFYNEQFF.

CDR3 DNA sequence: TGTGCCGTACGGACAGGGGGCACTGAAGCTTTCTTT. As protein: CAVRTGGTEAFF. The rearrangement links TRBV19 to TRBJ1-1; TRBD1 agrees at 10 bases. J gave up 4 bases and V 11 bases, and 4 bases lay outside the gene matches. The V gene's germline CDR1 is LNHDA and CDR2 SQIVND (reference sequence). The CDR3 is 12 amino acids.

The CDR3 DNA sequence: TGTGCCAGCAGCTTCAACCCTGCGGGCGAGCAGTACTTC. Its translation is CASSFNPAGEQYF. The rearrangement links TRBV27 to TRBJ2-7, with D maybe TRBD2 (5 bases). There are 13 residues in the CDR3. Germline V lookup: CDR1 MNHEY, CDR2 SMNVEV (reference sequence). V was shortened by 6 bases and J by 6 bases, with 15 bases between the two germline ends.

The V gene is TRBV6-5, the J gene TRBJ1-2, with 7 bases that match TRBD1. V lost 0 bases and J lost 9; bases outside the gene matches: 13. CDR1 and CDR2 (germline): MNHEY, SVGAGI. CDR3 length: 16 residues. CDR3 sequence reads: CASSYSTGQAIFRYTF. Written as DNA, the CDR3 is TGTGCCAGCAGTTACTCTACAGGACAGGCAATTTTTCGCTACACCTTC.

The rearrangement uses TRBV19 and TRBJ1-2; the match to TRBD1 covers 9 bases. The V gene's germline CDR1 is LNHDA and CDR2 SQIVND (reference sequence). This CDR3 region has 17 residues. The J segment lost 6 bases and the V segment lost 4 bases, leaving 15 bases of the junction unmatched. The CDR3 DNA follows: TGTGCCAGTAGTACCCCTGCGCACAGGGGGCATAAGAATGGCTACACCTTC. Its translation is CASSTPAHRGHKNGYTF.

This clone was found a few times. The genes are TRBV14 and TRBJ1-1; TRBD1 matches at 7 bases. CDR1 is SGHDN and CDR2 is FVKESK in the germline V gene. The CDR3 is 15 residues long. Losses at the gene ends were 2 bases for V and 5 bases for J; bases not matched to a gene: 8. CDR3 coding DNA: TGTGCCAGCAGCCAATCAAGGGGGCAGCGAACTGAAGCTTTCTTT. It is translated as CASSQSRGQRTEAFF. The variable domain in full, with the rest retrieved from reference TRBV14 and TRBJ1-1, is EAGVTQFPSHSVIEKGQTVTLRCDPISGHDNLYWYRRVMGKEIKFLLHFVKESKQDESGMPNNRFLAERTGGTYSTLKVQPAELEDSGVYFCASSQSRGQRTEAFFGQGTRLTVV.